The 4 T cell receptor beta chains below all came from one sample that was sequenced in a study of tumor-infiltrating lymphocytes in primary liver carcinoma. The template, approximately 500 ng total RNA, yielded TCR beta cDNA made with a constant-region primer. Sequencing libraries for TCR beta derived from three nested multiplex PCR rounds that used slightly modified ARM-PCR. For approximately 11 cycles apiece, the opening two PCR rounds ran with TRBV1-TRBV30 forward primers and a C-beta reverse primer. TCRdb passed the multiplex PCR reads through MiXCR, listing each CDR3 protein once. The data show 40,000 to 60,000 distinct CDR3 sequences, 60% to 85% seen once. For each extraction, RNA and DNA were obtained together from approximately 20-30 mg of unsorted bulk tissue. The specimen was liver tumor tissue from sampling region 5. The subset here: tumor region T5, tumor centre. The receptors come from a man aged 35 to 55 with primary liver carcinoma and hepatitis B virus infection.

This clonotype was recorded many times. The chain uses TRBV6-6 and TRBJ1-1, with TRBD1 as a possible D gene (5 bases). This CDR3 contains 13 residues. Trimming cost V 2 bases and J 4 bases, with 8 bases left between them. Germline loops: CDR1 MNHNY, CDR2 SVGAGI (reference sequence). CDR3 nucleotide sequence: TGTGCCAGCAGTTACGGGGGGATCACTGAAGCTTTCTTT. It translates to CASSYGGITEAFF.

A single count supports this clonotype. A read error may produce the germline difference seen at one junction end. The CDR3 sequence: CASSPRGAGEGSYNEEFF. CDR3 sequence (DNA): TGTGCCAGCAGTCCTAGGGGAGCGGGAGAAGGTTCCTACAATGAGGAGTTCTTT. This chain links TRBV12-3 or TRBV12-4 with TRBJ2-1, with 8 nucleotides matching TRBD2. The CDR3 spans 18 residues.

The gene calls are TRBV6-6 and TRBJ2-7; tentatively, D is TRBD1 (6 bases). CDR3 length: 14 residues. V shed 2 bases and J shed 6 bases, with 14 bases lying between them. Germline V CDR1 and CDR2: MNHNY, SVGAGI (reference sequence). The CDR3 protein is CASSYDAGDTEQYF. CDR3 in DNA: TGTGCCAGCAGTTACGACGCAGGGGATACCGAGCAGTACTTC.

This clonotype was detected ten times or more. CDR3: CAIGIQLYEQYF. CDR3 in DNA: TGTGCCATCGGTATCCAATTATACGAGCAGTACTTC. This sequence joins TRBV10-3 and TRBJ2-7; D remains ambiguous. CDR3 length equals 12 residues. The germline V and J ends were trimmed by 8 bases and 4 bases, with 12 bases remaining between them. CDR1 ENHRY and CDR2 SYGVKD come from the germline V gene.